The rows below give T cell receptor beta chains drawn from one sample of a study of shared clonotypes between healthy human individuals. TCRdb's table, derived via immunoSEQ multiplex PCR, lists solely in-frame clones and lacks some. The sample shows some 2 million clones, approximately 94% of them seen only once. The specimen was naive CD8+ T cells sorted from blood. The receptors come from a man between 18 and 35 years old in good health. The CDR3 runs from the conserved cysteine through the conserved F or W. D genes are given only for firm matches. Clone size is not always given. Where it is, it says once, few, many or a class for expanded clones.

NA,NA,TRBJ2-7,TRBV6-1,TGTGCCAGCTGTGCGGGAGGGACAGGGGATACCTACGAGCAGTACTTC,CASCAGGTGDTYEQYF
NA,NA,TRBJ1-4,TRBV5-4,TGTGCCAGCAGCTTACACCCGTCGGATGAAAAACTGTTTTTT,CASSLHPSDEKLFF
NA,NA,TRBJ2-7,TRBV15,TGTGCCACCAGCTTCGGTGATTCCTCCTACGAGCAGTACTTC,CATSFGDSSYEQYF
NA,NA,TRBJ1-6,TRBV27,TGTGCCAGCACCTCGACCGGGCCTTCTAATTCACCCCTCCACTTT,CASTSTGPSNSPLHF
NA,TRBD2,TRBJ2-1,TRBV6-1,TGTGCCAGCAGTGAACTAGCGGGAGTCGATGAGCAGTTCTTC,CASSELAGVDEQFF
NA,NA,TRBJ2-1,TRBV10-2,TGCGCCAGCAGTGAGGAGGCGAACAAGTACAATGAGCAGTTCTTC,CASSEEANKYNEQFF
NA,TRBD1,TRBJ2-7,TRBV9,TGTGCCAGCAGCGTAGCCCCGACAGGGTCCTACGAGCAGTACTTC,CASSVAPTGSYEQYF
NA,TRBD1,TRBJ1-4,TRBV29-1,TGCAGCGCCGGGACAGGGGATGAAAAACTGTTTTTT,CSAGTGDEKLFF
NA,NA,TRBJ2-3,TRBV9,TGTGCCAGCAGCGGAGAAGGGAGTTGGACAGATACGCAGTATTTT,CASSGEGSWTDTQYF
NA,NA,TRBJ2-5,TRBV27,TGTGCCAGCAGTTTATTGTACCAAGAGACCCAGTACTTC,CASSLLYQETQYF
NA,NA,TRBJ2-2,TRBV4-3,TGCGCCAGCAGCCAACGAGGAACCGGGGAGCTGTTTTTT,CASSQRGTGELFF
NA,NA,TRBJ2-2,TRBV29-1,TGCAGCGTTGAGTTACACGACACCGGGGAGCTGTTTTTT,CSVELHDTGELFF
NA,NA,TRBJ2-1,TRBV4-1,TGCGCCAGCAGCCAAGAGAATGAGCAGTTCTTC,CASSQENEQFF
NA,TRBD1,TRBJ2-7,TRBV29-1,TGCAGCGTGCGACAGGGGACCTCCTACGAGCAGTACTTC,CSVRQGTSYEQYF
NA,NA,TRBJ1-2,TRBV28,TGTGCCAGCAGTTTCGGGGAGGGAGACCCGAACTATGGCTACACCTTC,CASSFGEGDPNYGYTF
NA,TRBD1,TRBJ2-7,TRBV7-8,TGTGCCAGCAGCTTACCAGAAGGGACAGGGCCCTCCTACGAGCAGTACTTC,CASSLPEGTGPSYEQYF
NA,NA,TRBJ1-2,TRBV29-1,TGCAGCGTTGCGGCCGACTACTATGGCTACACCTTC,CSVAADYYGYTF
NA,TRBD1,TRBJ2-3,TRBV30,TGTGCCTGGAATGAGGGGGCCAATTCAGATACGCAGTATTTT,CAWNEGANSDTQYF
NA,NA,TRBJ2-7,TRBV6-1,TGTGCCAGCAGTGAGGGGGCCGGGACAAGGTACTCCTACGAGCAGTACTTC,CASSEGAGTRYSYEQYF
NA,NA,TRBJ2-7,TRBV7-8,TGTGCCAGCTTCCAGGGCCCTAACTACGAGCAGTACTTC,CASFQGPNYEQYF
few,NA,TRBJ1-3,TRBV5-3,TGTGCCAGAAGCTTGTTGCCCTCCAGAGCGCTAAACACCATATATTTT,CARSLLPSRALNTIYF
NA,NA,TRBJ2-7,TRBV7-2,TGTGCCAGCAGCCCCGTCGGACTCCGACCCTACGAGCAGTACTTC,CASSPVGLRPYEQYF
NA,NA,TRBJ1-4,TRBV4-3,TGCGCCAGCAGCCCCCAGAGGTGGACATTTGAAAAACTGTTTTTT,CASSPQRWTFEKLFF
NA,NA,TRBJ1-5,TRBV29-1,TGCAGCGTGAACGGAGGCCCTGGTCAGCCCCAGCATTTT,CSVNGGPGQPQHF
once,NA,TRBJ2-3,TRBV5-8,TGTGCCAGCAGCCCGATCCGGGACCTCGCACCCACAGATACGCAGTATTTT,CASSPIRDLAPTDTQYF
NA,TRBD2,TRBJ2-5,TRBV6-1,TGTGCCAGCAGTGAATATGCTAGCGGGGAGCAAGAGACCCAGTACTTC,CASSEYASGEQETQYF
NA,NA,TRBJ2-2,TRBV19,TGTGCCAGTAGTATGAACAGGATGAACACCGGGGAGCTGTTTTTT,CASSMNRMNTGELFF
NA,NA,TRBJ2-7,TRBV4-3,TGCGCCAGCAGCCAAGATAAAGGGACGCGGATGATCACCTACGAGCAGTACTTC,CASSQDKGTRMITYEQYF
NA,NA,TRBJ2-6,TRBV28,TGTGCCAGCAGCCCAGCTACTGGGGCCAACGTCCTGACTTTC,CASSPATGANVLTF
NA,NA,TRBJ2-3,TRBV14,TGTGCCAGCAGCCAAGGAGGGGTTTGGACAGATACGCAGTATTTT,CASSQGGVWTDTQYF
NA,NA,TRBJ2-5,TRBV9,TGTGCCAGCAGCGTTGGAGGGGGGGCCTCAGAGACCCAGTACTTC,CASSVGGGASETQYF
NA,TRBD2,TRBJ2-2,TRBV7-3,TGTGCCAGCAGCCGTAGCGGGGGAGCGAACACCGGGGAGCTGTTTTTT,CASSRSGGANTGELFF
NA,TRBD2,TRBJ2-5,TRBV7-2,TGTGCCAGCAGCTTATGGACTAGCCAAGAGACCCAGTACTTC,CASSLWTSQETQYF
NA,NA,TRBJ1-3,TRBV2,TGTGCCAGCAGTGGATTGACAGGCTCTGGAAACACCATATATTTT,CASSGLTGSGNTIYF
NA,TRBD1,TRBJ2-3,TRBV30,TGTGCCTGGAGTGTATGGGACAGGGGCACAGATACGCAGTATTTT,CAWSVWDRGTDTQYF
NA,TRBD2,TRBJ2-7,TRBV7-2,TGTGCCAGCAGCTTAAGTCTAGCGGGCCACGAGCAGTACTTC,CASSLSLAGHEQYF
NA,TRBD2,TRBJ2-7,TRBV9,TGTGCCAGCAGCGCTAGCGGGAGGTCCTACGAGCAGTACTTC,CASSASGRSYEQYF
NA,NA,TRBJ1-2,TRBV7-9,TGTGCCAGCAGCTTAGCAGGGGATGAGGGTGGCTACACCTTC,CASSLAGDEGGYTF
NA,NA,TRBJ2-3,TRBV6-5,TGTGCCAGCAGTTGGGACAGCACAGATACGCAGTATTTT,CASSWDSTDTQYF
once,NA,TRBJ2-7,TRBV27,TGTGCCAGCAGCGACCTTTATTTGACCTACGAGCAGTACTTC,CASSDLYLTYEQYF
NA,NA,TRBJ1-1,TRBV6-5,TGTGCCAGCAGAAAGGGGGTGGTCACTGAAGCTTTCTTT,CASRKGVVTEAFF
NA,NA,TRBJ2-1,TRBV19,TGTGCCAGTAGTGTAACAACAGGGAGTGGTGAGCAGTTCTTC,CASSVTTGSGEQFF
NA,TRBD1,TRBJ1-2,TRBV4-1,TGCGCCAGCAGCCTGAGCGGACAGGGGGCAGATAACTATGGCTACACCTTC,CASSLSGQGADNYGYTF
NA,TRBD1,TRBJ2-5,TRBV7-9,TGTGCCAGCAGCTACCCTACCGGGACAGGGGACCAAGAGACCCAGTACTTC,CASSYPTGTGDQETQYF
NA,NA,TRBJ2-5,TRBV27,TGTGCCAGCAGTTTACAATACCCGACAGGAGGGCGAGAGACCCAGTACTTC,CASSLQYPTGGRETQYF
NA,NA,TRBJ1-1,TRBV9,TGTGCCAGCAGCGCAGAGGGAAGGGGGACTGAAGCTTTCTTT,CASSAEGRGTEAFF
NA,TRBD1,TRBJ2-5,TRBV7-9,TGTGCCAGCAGCTCTACCGGGACAGGAGCAGAGACCCAGTACTTC,CASSSTGTGAETQYF
once,NA,TRBJ1-3,TRBV27,TGTGCCAGCAGTTTGGGACACCCTAGCTCTGGAAACACCATATATTTT,CASSLGHPSSGNTIYF
NA,NA,TRBJ2-7,TRBV4-1,TGCGCCAGCAGCCAAGAAGAGCTATCCTACGAGCAGTACTTC,CASSQEELSYEQYF
once,TRBD1,TRBJ2-5,TRBV4-1,TGCGCCAGCAGCCAACCCGGGACAGAAGAGACCCAGTACTTC,CASSQPGTEETQYF
NA,NA,TRBJ2-7,TRBV6-1,TGTGCCAGCAGACAGGGCCGTCCTTACGAGCAGTACTTC,CASRQGRPYEQYF
NA,NA,TRBJ2-2,TRBV6-5,TGTGCCAGCAGTTACAGACTGGGGAACACCGGGGAGCTGTTTTTT,CASSYRLGNTGELFF
NA,NA,TRBJ2-5,TRBV7-9,TGTGCCAGCAGCTTAGTAGGGGGGGTGTACCAAGAGACCCAGTACTTC,CASSLVGGVYQETQYF
many,NA,TRBJ1-6,TRBV30,TGTGCCTGGAGTGTCAAGAAGGCACCCCTCCACTTT,CAWSVKKAPLHF
NA,NA,TRBJ1-4,TRBV6-1,TGTGCCAGCAGTAGTGACCCTGGGGAACTGTTTTTT,CASSSDPGELFF